This T cell receptor (beta chain) was observed in a study of shared clonotypes between healthy human individuals. CD4+ cell separation produced CD45RA+ naive and CD45RA-negative memory subsets. Repertoires were generated with immunoSEQ multiplex PCR, while TCRdb's copy carries only in-frame clones and drops some. Of around 1,100,000 clones in the sample, approximately 75% were seen once. This CDR3 comprises 16 residues. V gave up 5 bases and J gave up 7 bases; unmatched junction bases: 12. Germline V lookup: CDR1 PRHDT, CDR2 FYEKMQ (reference sequence). The material sequenced was memory CD4+ T cells from PBMCs. Subset indicated: CD45RA-negative fraction. The receptor's source is a man aged 18 to 29 in good health. Some clones in this sample may be carry-over from other donors' samples. The V gene is TRBV13, the J gene TRBJ2-7, with 12 bases aligning to TRBD2. The CDR3 protein is CASSPSLTSGRSEQYF. In DNA form, the CDR3 reads TGTGCCAGCAGCCCGTCCCTGACTAGCGGGAGAAGTGAGCAGTACTTC.